This T cell receptor (beta chain) was captured by sequencing in a study of T cell responses to AZD1222 COVID-19 vaccine. Germline V gene sequence: CDR1 MDHEN, CDR2 SYDVKM. J was trimmed by 13 bases and V by 3 bases; bases with no gene match: 4. This CDR3 has 12 amino acids. Study observations and caveats: Mostly white British, mostly female donors; authors suggested clonal diversity may be underestimated. Seropositive at baseline were only 5 or 6 AZD1222 recipients. Reportedly, nearly half of unique spike TCRs recognized epitopes outside B.1.351/B.1.1.7 mutations.

Clones were read by immunoSEQ multiplex PCR, and TCRdb kept only the in-frame ones, dropping some. Of 85,000 to 110,000 clones listed, around 90% are singletons. As concerns this clone: The antigen is unknown.

The chain has TRBV28 and TRBJ2-1; 9 nucleotides align to TRBD1. Sequenced material: peripheral blood, taken on day 0 of AZD1222 vaccination. This clonotype was sampled from an adult in good health. The DNA of the CDR3 is TGTGCCAGCAGTTTTCCCACAGGGGGCCAGTTCTTC. It specifies CASSFPTGGQFF.